The 3 T cell receptor beta chains in this list originate from one sample, sequenced in a study of early T cells in non-severe SARS-CoV-2 infection. One entry per CDR3 protein, called by TCRdb with MiXCR from the 5' RACE reads. The sample shows around 29,000 distinct CDR3 sequences, roughly 9.7% of them seen only once. What was sequenced was whole blood. The receptors here all came from an adult who was a healthcare worker with PCR-confirmed SARS-CoV-2 infection or an uninfected control (not recorded which).

This clonotype was recorded at least ten times. The chain employs TRBV18 and TRBJ1-4; 9 bases align to TRBD1. The CDR3 is 15 residues long. The germline V gene encodes CDR1 KGHSH and CDR2 LQKENI. The J segment lost 8 bases and the V segment lost 3 bases, leaving 7 bases of the junction unmatched. The DNA of the CDR3 is TGTGCCAGCTCACCGCCCCGGGACAGGGACGAAAAACTGTTTTTT. This gives the protein CASSPPRDRDEKLFF.

This clonotype was observed a few times. The chain employs TRBV28 and TRBJ2-7; perhaps TRBD1 as D (5 bases). CDR3 length equals 13 residues. V lost 4 bases, J lost 3 bases, and 10 bases lay in between. Germline V gives CDR1 MDHEN, CDR2 SYDVKM. This chain's CDR3 is CASSSLQGYEQYF. As DNA, the CDR3 is TGTGCCAGCAGTTCTCTGCAGGGCTACGAGCAGTACTTC.

The chain uses TRBV2 and TRBJ2-6; 7 positions match TRBD1. CDR1 and CDR2 from the germline V gene are SNHLY and FYNNEI. The CDR3 extends over 16 amino acids. V lost 5 bases to trimming and J lost 1 base; unmatched junction nucleotides: 5. CDR3 amino acids: CASSNDRASGANVLTF. The DNA of the CDR3 is TGTGCCAGCAGTAACGACAGGGCATCTGGGGCCAACGTCCTGACTTTC.